This T cell receptor beta chain was identified in a study of regulatory T cells in long-lasting Graves disease. This clonotype was picked up a small number of times. What it binds is not known. TCR beta libraries were built with iRepertoire HTBI primers and Arm-PCR of CDR3 regions. Using its own MiXCR run on the multiplex PCR reads, TCRdb lists one record per CDR3 protein. The sample holds over 500,000 distinct CDR3 sequences, 16% seen once. Stated time point: newly diagnosed GD, antithyroid drugs for less than 3 months. PBMC-derived RNA was used for the TCR library. Study conclusions and caveats: The study found TRBV28, TRBJ1-2 and TRBJ2-5 favored in persistent disease.

Germline V gene data show CDR1 as MNHEY and CDR2 as SMNVEV (reference sequence). The CDR3 is 14 amino acids. Trimming left V 6 bases short and J 10 bases short, with 16 bases between. These data also featured in a second study, about T cells in Graves' hyperthyroidism and ophthalmopathy. Turning to that study: Thyroid ultrasound and orbital computed tomography, with clinical symptoms and serum thyroxine and TRAb, informed diagnoses. In the first-round RT-PCR of the TCR CDR3, the HTBI primer set was used.

The rearrangement links TRBV27 to TRBJ1-6; no clear D gene. This TCR came from a woman aged 25-40 years with Graves disease. The sample in question was peripheral blood mononuclear cells (PBMCs), obtained at new diagnosis, from a patient treated with antithyroid drugs. The CDR3 region is CASRENQGISPLHF. CDR3 DNA sequence: TGTGCCAGCAGGGAAAATCAAGGGATATCACCCCTCCACTTT.